This is a list of T cell receptor beta chains from one sample in a study of radiation and T cells in renal cell carcinoma. Only in-frame clones appear in the TCRdb table, and some are missing; sequencing was by immunoSEQ multiplex PCR. The sample lists 19,000 or so clones, 55% to 80% seen once, with around an eighth in the top ten. Source: tumor tissue, taken from a patient whose treatment included radiotherapy and nephrectomy. Receptors originate from a woman in her sixties or seventies with renal cell carcinoma. CDR3s include the opening cysteine and the closing phenylalanine or tryptophan. D genes are given only for firm matches. Expanded clones are given a class, and other clones once, few, many or no size at all.

d_call: TRBD1; clone_size: few; v_call: TRBV7-2; j_call: TRBJ2-7; cdr3_aa: CASSLWDSYEQYF; cdr3_nt: TGTGCCAGCAGCTTATGGGACAGTTACGAGCAGTACTTC
d_call: NA; clone_size: NA; v_call: TRBV5-5; j_call: TRBJ1-2; cdr3_aa: CASSLEGGLANYGYTF; cdr3_nt: TGTGCCAGCAGCTTGGAAGGGGGGTTAGCTAACTATGGCTACACCTTC
d_call: TRBD1; clone_size: NA; v_call: TRBV6-1; j_call: TRBJ1-5; cdr3_aa: CASSDSGQGGQPQHF; cdr3_nt: TGTGCCAGCAGTGATTCCGGACAGGGAGGACAGCCCCAGCATTTT
d_call: NA; clone_size: NA; v_call: TRBV6-5; j_call: TRBJ1-2; cdr3_aa: CASRPLWVQYGYTF; cdr3_nt: TGTGCCAGCAGGCCCCTTTGGGTACAGTATGGCTACACCTTC
d_call: NA; clone_size: few; v_call: TRBV5-6; j_call: TRBJ1-6; cdr3_aa: CASSFRRVGSSPLHF; cdr3_nt: TGTGCCAGCAGCTTTCGGAGAGTCGGGAGCTCACCCCTCCACTTT
d_call: NA; clone_size: NA; v_call: TRBV7-8; j_call: TRBJ1-4; cdr3_aa: CASSFTTATNEKLFF; cdr3_nt: TGTGCCAGCAGCTTTACGACAGCAACTAATGAAAAACTGTTTTTT
d_call: NA; clone_size: NA; v_call: TRBV19; j_call: TRBJ1-5; cdr3_aa: CASSIGRGKNPWGNQPQHF; cdr3_nt: TGTGCCAGTAGTATAGGGAGGGGTAAGAATCCGTGGGGCAATCAGCCCCAGCATTTT
d_call: NA; clone_size: NA; v_call: TRBV5-6; j_call: TRBJ1-1; cdr3_aa: CASSYGVNTEAFF; cdr3_nt: TGTGCCAGCAGCTACGGGGTGAACACTGAAGCTTTCTTT
d_call: TRBD1; clone_size: large; v_call: TRBV9; j_call: TRBJ1-2; cdr3_aa: CASSVGQGLENYGYTF; cdr3_nt: TGTGCCAGCAGCGTAGGACAGGGACTGGAAAACTATGGCTACACCTTC
d_call: NA; clone_size: medium-sized; v_call: TRBV10-3; j_call: TRBJ1-4; cdr3_aa: CAIGSGGGFEKLFF; cdr3_nt: TGTGCCATCGGGTCTGGAGGCGGTTTTGAAAAACTGTTTTTT
d_call: TRBD1; clone_size: few; v_call: TRBV30; j_call: TRBJ1-2; cdr3_aa: CAWNQDRGLYGYTF; cdr3_nt: TGTGCCTGGAACCAAGACAGGGGGCTATATGGCTACACCTTC
d_call: NA; clone_size: NA; v_call: TRBV6-1; j_call: TRBJ2-3; cdr3_aa: CAASGVTDTQYF; cdr3_nt: TGTGCCGCGTCGGGGGTAACAGATACGCAGTATTTT
d_call: TRBD1; clone_size: NA; v_call: TRBV6-1; j_call: TRBJ1-6; cdr3_aa: CASGDRGNSPLHF; cdr3_nt: TGTGCCAGCGGGGACAGGGGAAATTCACCCCTCCACTTT
d_call: NA; clone_size: NA; v_call: TRBV7-9; j_call: TRBJ2-7; cdr3_aa: CAIGETLWEQYF; cdr3_nt: TGTGCCATAGGGGAAACGCTGTGGGAGCAGTACTTC
d_call: TRBD1; clone_size: NA; v_call: TRBV7-9; j_call: TRBJ1-2; cdr3_aa: CASSFGTGYGYTF; cdr3_nt: TGTGCCAGCAGCTTTGGGACAGGGTATGGCTACACCTTC
d_call: NA; clone_size: NA; v_call: TRBV5-1; j_call: TRBJ2-2; cdr3_aa: CASRVGGPNTGELFF; cdr3_nt: TGCGCCAGCAGGGTCGGGGGGCCGAACACCGGGGAGCTGTTTTTT
d_call: NA; clone_size: NA; v_call: TRBV30; j_call: TRBJ1-2; cdr3_aa: CAWSIGALGLYGYTF; cdr3_nt: TGTGCCTGGAGTATAGGGGCGCTGGGGCTTTATGGCTACACCTTC
d_call: TRBD2; clone_size: NA; v_call: TRBV6-6; j_call: TRBJ2-3; cdr3_aa: CASADRSGGVDTQYF; cdr3_nt: TGTGCCAGCGCCGATCGGAGCGGGGGAGTGGATACGCAGTATTTT
d_call: TRBD2; clone_size: few; v_call: TRBV5-6; j_call: TRBJ2-1; cdr3_aa: CASSDSGVPYNEQFF; cdr3_nt: TGTGCCAGCAGCGATAGCGGGGTCCCTTACAATGAGCAGTTCTTC
d_call: NA; clone_size: NA; v_call: TRBV19; j_call: TRBJ1-5; cdr3_aa: CASSHQGFNQPQHF; cdr3_nt: TGTGCCAGTTCCCATCAGGGGTTCAATCAGCCCCAGCATTTT
d_call: NA; clone_size: NA; v_call: TRBV7-2; j_call: TRBJ2-1; cdr3_aa: CASSLAQHNEQFF; cdr3_nt: TGTGCCAGCAGCTTAGCCCAGCACAATGAGCAGTTCTTC
d_call: NA; clone_size: NA; v_call: TRBV30; j_call: TRBJ1-2; cdr3_aa: CAWSTDSNYGYTF; cdr3_nt: TGTGCCTGGAGTACGGACAGTAACTATGGCTACACCTTC
d_call: TRBD2; clone_size: NA; v_call: TRBV28; j_call: TRBJ2-6; cdr3_aa: CASSSGLAGSGANVLTF; cdr3_nt: TGTGCCAGCAGTAGCGGACTAGCGGGTTCTGGGGCCAACGTCCTGACTTTC
d_call: NA; clone_size: NA; v_call: TRBV19; j_call: TRBJ2-3; cdr3_aa: CASSIGGSPGDTQYF; cdr3_nt: TGTGCCAGTAGTATAGGAGGGTCCCCCGGAGATACGCAGTATTTT
d_call: NA; clone_size: NA; v_call: TRBV10-3; j_call: TRBJ1-6; cdr3_aa: CAISDSGGNDSPLHF; cdr3_nt: TGTGCCATCAGTGACTCCGGGGGTAATGATTCACCCCTCCACTTT
d_call: NA; clone_size: NA; v_call: TRBV5-4; j_call: TRBJ2-7; cdr3_aa: CASSRQDVYEQYF; cdr3_nt: TGTGCCAGCAGCCGCCAGGACGTCTACGAGCAGTACTTC
d_call: NA; clone_size: NA; v_call: TRBV18; j_call: TRBJ1-1; cdr3_aa: CASSPGVAEAFF; cdr3_nt: TGTGCCAGCTCTCCAGGGGTGGCTGAAGCTTTCTTT
d_call: TRBD1; clone_size: few; v_call: TRBV7-2; j_call: TRBJ1-6; cdr3_aa: CASSSGQDVSPLHF; cdr3_nt: TGTGCCAGCAGCTCGGGACAGGACGTTTCACCCCTCCACTTT
d_call: NA; clone_size: NA; v_call: TRBV7-3; j_call: TRBJ2-7; cdr3_aa: CASSPVGSAYEQYF; cdr3_nt: TGTGCCAGCAGCCCCGTTGGCTCTGCCTACGAGCAGTACTTC